Below, one T cell receptor beta chain is given with its context. These data come from a study of blood T cells in healthy people across ages. A second PCR, run for roughly 7 to 11 cycles, used a sample-barcoded 5' primer plus a J-beta primer mix. Every cDNA molecule bore a tag from a template-switch adaptor containing 12 random nucleotides. TCRdb independently ran MiXCR on the 5' RACE reads; one entry per CDR3 protein. The data hold 1.6 million or so distinct CDR3 sequences, with around 36% observed a single time. Each sample yielded at least 5.5 micrograms of PBMC total RNA. CDR1 is SNHLY and CDR2 is FYNNEI in the germline V gene. J gave up 4 bases and V 5 bases, and 11 bases lay outside the gene matches. The CDR3 spans 18 residues.

The chain uses TRBV2 and TRBJ2-5, with TRBD2 identical over 15 bases. The sample taken for sequencing was blood. The clonotype originates from a woman aged 25 to 39 in good health. The CDR3 reads CASSSPGTSGRRRETQYF. For the CDR3, the DNA is TGTGCCAGCAGTTCCCCCGGGACTAGCGGGAGGAGGAGAGAGACCCAGTACTTC.